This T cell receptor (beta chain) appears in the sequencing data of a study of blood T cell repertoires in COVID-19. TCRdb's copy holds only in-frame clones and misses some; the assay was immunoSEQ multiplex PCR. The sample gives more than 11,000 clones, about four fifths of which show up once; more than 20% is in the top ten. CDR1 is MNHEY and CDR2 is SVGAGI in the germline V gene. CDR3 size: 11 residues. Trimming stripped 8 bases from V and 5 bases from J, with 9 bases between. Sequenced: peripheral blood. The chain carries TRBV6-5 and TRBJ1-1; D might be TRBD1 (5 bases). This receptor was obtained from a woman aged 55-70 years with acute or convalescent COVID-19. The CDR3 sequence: CASGGVTEAFF. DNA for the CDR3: TGTGCCAGCGGGGGGGTTACTGAAGCTTTCTTT.